Listed here are 18 T cell receptor beta chains from one sample, sequenced in a study of blood T cell repertoires in COVID-19 (dated by TCRdb to about 2020). Libraries were prepared through the immunoSEQ multiplex PCR assay. TCRdb re-hosts the immuneACCESS table, in-frame sequences only. Its copies lack some clones; in the studies checked, an unresolved V gene accounts for under half of them, and the cause for the rest is not known. This sample comprises roughly 91,000 clones, more than 60% of them detected only once. About 11% of the sample goes to the ten largest clones. Material: peripheral blood. Receptors were obtained from a man between 65 and 85 years old with acute or convalescent COVID-19.

The count of this clone is one. This chain joins TRBV3-1 (or the pseudogene TRBV3-2) and TRBJ1-1; TRBD1 matches at 12 bases. This CDR3 comprises 15 residues. Germline V gene data show CDR1 as LGHDT and CDR2 as YNNKEL (reference sequence). The V segment lost 1 base and the J segment 4 bases; nucleotides outside the gene matches: 1. The CDR3, as DNA: TGTGCCAGCAGCCAAGGGGACAGGGGGCTCACTGAAGCTTTCTTT. It is translated as CASSQGDRGLTEAFF.

J is TRBJ1-6 and V is TRBV5-4; no clear D. This CDR3 spans 12 amino acids. The germline V gene has CDR1 SGHNT and CDR2 YYREEE (reference sequence). The V gene lost 0 bases and the J gene lost 7 bases, with 2 bases spanning the gap. Written as DNA, the CDR3 is TGTGCCAGCAGCTTGGCAAATTCACCCCTCCACTTT. This gives the protein CASSLANSPLHF.

With regard to this clone: Compared with germline, one end of the junction differs, possibly owing to a read error. The chain is built from TRBV15 and TRBJ2-7; 8 positions agree with TRBD1. This CDR3 has 15 amino acids. In germline, CDR1 is LNHNV, CDR2 YYDKDF (reference sequence). For the CDR3, the DNA is TGTGCCACCAGCAGAAAGCAGGGGGCCTCCTTCGAGCAGTACTTC. Its translation is CATSRKQGASFEQYF.

Here the CDR3 DNA reads TGTGCCAGCAGGGAGGGGCCCTACGAGCAGTACTTC. Amino acids: CASREGPYEQYF. The chain carries TRBV2 and TRBJ2-7; D is possibly TRBD2 (6 bases). Looked up from germline, CDR1 is SNHLY and CDR2 is FYNNEI. V lost 6 bases, J lost 2 bases, and 8 bases lay in between. The CDR3 has 12 residues.

The DNA for the CDR3 is TGTGCCAGCTCACGAGGGACAGGGTTGGAATACGAGCAGTACGTC. It encodes CASSRGTGLEYEQYV. V usage is TRBV18 and J usage is TRBJ2-7; 9 bases map to TRBD1. In germline, CDR1 is KGHSH, CDR2 LQKENI. V was clipped by 4 bases and J by 4 bases; unmatched bases: 8. The length of the CDR3 is 15 residues.

The chain combines TRBV9 with TRBJ2-7, with TRBD1 matching over 8 bases. J gave up 0 bases and V 4 bases, and 6 bases lay outside the gene matches. CDR3 length: 15 residues. Germline loops: CDR1 SGDLS, CDR2 YYNGEE. The CDR3 here is CASSPRQGSSYEQYF. The CDR3 bases are TGTGCCAGCAGCCCCCGACAGGGGAGCTCCTACGAGCAGTACTTC.

This sequence joins TRBV7-2 and TRBJ1-2, with no clear D. The V gene's germline CDR1 is SGHTA and CDR2 FQGNSA. V dropped 1 base and J dropped 7 bases, with 13 bases sitting between them. The CDR3 has 14 amino acids. CDR3 residues: CASSLDRGVGGYTF. In nucleotides, the CDR3 is TGTGCCAGCAGCTTAGATCGGGGTGTCGGTGGCTACACCTTC.

The chain carries TRBV11-2 and TRBJ2-3; TRBD2 aligns across 8 bases. The CDR3 runs to 15 residues. The ends lost 8 bases at V and 2 bases at J; junction bases unmatched: 9. Germline V gene data show CDR1 as SGHAT and CDR2 as FQNNGV. The DNA of the CDR3 is TGTGCCAGCTGGCGGGGGGCCCAATCCACAGATACGCAGTATTTT. It encodes CASWRGAQSTDTQYF. Full variable domain (outside the CDR3, taken from reference TRBV11-2 and TRBJ2-3): EAGVAQSPRYKIIEKRQSVAFWCNPISGHATLYWYQQILGQGPKLLIQFQNNGVVDDSQLPKDRFSAERLKGVDSTLKIQPAKLEDSAVYLCASWRGAQSTDTQYFGPGTRLTVL.

The gene calls are TRBV28 and TRBJ2-7; D remains ambiguous. The V gene lost 6 bases and the J gene lost 2 bases, with 17 bases spanning the gap. The CDR3 totals 15 residues. Germline-derived CDR1 and CDR2 are MDHEN and SYDVKM. In DNA form, the CDR3 reads TGTGCCAGCAGCCGAGCGTCGACGGCAACCTACGAGCAGTACTTC. This translates into CASSRASTATYEQYF.

The chain carries TRBV6-2 or TRBV6-3 and TRBJ2-3; TRBD2 matches at 7 bases. Germline V gene data show CDR1 as MNHEY and CDR2 as SVGEGT. V lost 0 bases to trimming and J lost 5 bases; unmatched junction nucleotides: 17. This CDR3 contains 19 residues. This CDR3 is CASSYSTRSGRWSRDTQYF. The CDR3 nucleotides are TGTGCCAGCAGTTACTCGACACGTAGCGGGCGGTGGAGTAGAGATACGCAGTATTTT.

The CDR3 is CASSLGADEAFF. The CDR3 nucleotides read TGTGCCAGCAGCCTGGGGGCAGACGAAGCTTTCTTT. The chain joins TRBV3-1 (or the pseudogene TRBV3-2) to TRBJ1-1; D might be TRBD1 (6 bases). Germline CDR1 LGHDT, CDR2 YNNKEL (reference sequence). This CDR3 region has 12 residues. Trimming cost V 4 bases and J 8 bases, with 11 bases left between them.

V usage is TRBV5-4 and J usage is TRBJ2-2; 10 positions match TRBD1. V lost 6 bases to trimming and J lost 7 bases; unmatched junction nucleotides: 9. The CDR3 runs to 15 residues. The germline V gene has CDR1 SGHNT and CDR2 YYREEE (reference sequence). The CDR3 reads CASNKDRGKSGELFF. In nucleotides, the CDR3 is TGTGCCAGCAACAAGGACAGGGGGAAGAGCGGGGAGCTGTTTTTT.

On this clone itself: The junction departs from the called germline gene at one end, perhaps through a read error. The chain recombines TRBV3-1 (or the pseudogene TRBV3-2) with TRBJ1-6, with 9 bases identical to TRBD1. The CDR3 sequence is 13 residues long. Germline V CDR1 and CDR2: LGHDT, YNNKEL (reference sequence). The CDR3 sequence: CASSRTGETPLHF. As DNA, the CDR3 is TGTGCCAGTAGCCGGACAGGGGAAACACCCCTCCACTTT.

This clone was recorded a few times. V and J are TRBV7-8 and TRBJ1-1; D is unresolved. Trimming took 2 bases from V and 0 from J, leaving 10 bases between them. CDR3 length: 15 amino acids. Germline CDR1 is SGHVS and CDR2 is FQNEAQ. The CDR3 reads CASSLSSAVNTEAFF. The CDR3 DNA reads TGTGCCAGCAGCTTAAGCTCGGCGGTGAACACTGAAGCTTTCTTT.

The V gene is TRBV11-3, the J gene TRBJ2-2; TRBD1 aligns across 8 bases. The CDR3 consists of 17 residues. The V segment lost 0 bases and the J segment 10 bases; nucleotides outside the gene matches: 13. Germline V gene data show CDR1 as SGHNT and CDR2 as YENEEA. This CDR3 is CASSLDLTGVTRPELFF. CDR3 DNA: TGTGCCAGCAGCTTAGACCTGACAGGGGTTACCCGGCCGGAGCTGTTTTTT.

This chain links TRBV4-1 with TRBJ2-5; 11 nucleotides line up with TRBD2. The CDR3 contains 17 residues. The germline V gene encodes CDR1 MGHRA and CDR2 YSYEKL. V was clipped by 0 bases and J by 2 bases; unmatched bases: 5. CDR3 nucleotides: TGCGCCAGCAGCCAAGAGTCTAGCGGGGGGACGCAAGAGACCCAGTACTTC. This codes for CASSQESSGGTQETQYF.

This chain uses TRBV4-1 with TRBJ2-2, with TRBD1 matching over 7 bases. The CDR3 loop spans 16 amino acids. V dropped 1 base and J dropped 5; count of bases not matched to a gene: 7. In germline, CDR1 is MGHRA, CDR2 YSYEKL. The CDR3 DNA is TGCGCCAGCAGCCAAGTAGACAGGGTGTGGACCGGGGAGCTGTTTTTT. Residues: CASSQVDRVWTGELFF.

The rearrangement joins TRBV7-7 to TRBJ2-3; 7 positions match TRBD2. Germline V gene lookup returns CDR1 SSHAT and CDR2 FNYEAQ (reference sequence). Trimming at V came to 5 bases and at J to 11 bases, leaving 10 bases not matched to a gene. The CDR3 spans 13 residues. The CDR3 is CASSLTIWTRQYF. DNA of the CDR3: TGTGCCAGCAGCCTGACGATCTGGACTAGGCAGTATTTT.